A single sample gave rise to the 13 T cell receptor beta chains below, sequenced in a study of control samples from healthy donors and cancer patients (dated by TCRdb to the early 2020s). Receptor libraries were prepared by the immunoSEQ multiplex PCR assay. The table was pulled from immuneACCESS by TCRdb, which kept in-frame rearrangements only. Such tables lose some clones; where checked, under half of the loss comes from unresolved V genes, and the rest has no known cause. Recorded for this sample are 55,000 to 65,000 clones; approximately 87% of them occurred a single time. About 12% of the sample belongs to the ten largest clones. Sequenced sample: PBMCs. The receptors stem from a woman aged 60-70 years with lung cancer.

This clone occurred a few times. V and J are TRBV27 and TRBJ1-5; 9 nucleotides match TRBD1. The germline CDR1 and CDR2 sequences are MNHEY and SMNVEV (reference sequence). This CDR3 is built from 18 residues. V was clipped by 2 bases and J by 5 bases; unmatched bases: 13. In nucleotides, the CDR3 is TGTGCCAGCAGTTTAAGGTTTGGCGGGGACAGGGCGGATCAGCCCCAGCATTTT. Protein sequence: CASSLRFGGDRADQPQHF.

V gene TRBV3-1 (or the pseudogene TRBV3-2) combines with J gene TRBJ1-3, with 7 bases identical to TRBD1. V trimming: 2 bases; J trimming: 3 bases; junction bases outside the gene matches: 7. This CDR3 has 16 residues. CDR1 and CDR2 from the germline V gene are LGHDT and YNNKEL (reference sequence). CDR3 bases: TGTGCCAGCAGCCAACAAAGACAGGGTTATGGAAACACCATATATTTT. This encodes CASSQQRQGYGNTIYF.

This chain connects TRBV3-1 (or the pseudogene TRBV3-2) to TRBJ1-5, with no clear D. The V end was cut by 1 base, the J end by 7 bases, with 8 bases between. The CDR3 spans 13 residues. CDR1 and CDR2 (germline): LGHDT, YNNKEL (reference sequence). The CDR3 loop reads CASSQAPLQPQHF. The CDR3 region has the DNA TGTGCCAGCAGCCAAGCTCCATTGCAGCCCCAGCATTTT.

The chain employs TRBV5-6 and TRBJ1-3; no definite D call. This CDR3 has 15 residues. The V end lost 0 bases, the J end lost 1 base, and 8 bases lay between the germline ends. Germline V gene lookup returns CDR1 SGHDT and CDR2 YYEEEE. The CDR3 sequence: CASSLGRRSGNTIYF. The CDR3 DNA reads as TGTGCCAGCAGCTTGGGTCGCAGGTCTGGAAACACCATATATTTT.

This chain links TRBV9 with TRBJ2-3, with 9 bases matching TRBD2. V gave up 3 bases and J gave up 2 bases; unmatched junction bases: 7. Germline V gene sequence: CDR1 SGDLS, CDR2 YYNGEE. This CDR3 contains 16 residues. The CDR3 is CASSGSGGRATDTQYF. The CDR3 region has the DNA TGTGCCAGCAGCGGGAGTGGCGGGAGGGCCACAGATACGCAGTATTTT.

This chain connects TRBV6-1 to TRBJ2-4; D is uncertain. Per germline, CDR1 MNHNS and CDR2 SASEGT. The CDR3 covers 12 residues. V was pared by 2 bases and J by 9 bases, with 8 bases between. For the CDR3, the DNA is TGTGCCAGCAGTGAAAGTATGGGCATTCAGTACTTC. Amino acids: CASSESMGIQYF.

This chain's CDR3 is CASSVDGRPTGELFF. As DNA, the CDR3 is TGTGCCAGCAGCGTAGACGGCAGGCCCACCGGGGAGCTGTTTTTT. The V and J genes are TRBV9 and TRBJ2-2; D is unresolved. With 0 bases removed from V and 4 bases from J, the gap between germline ends came to 10 bases. CDR1 SGDLS and CDR2 YYNGEE come from the germline V gene. There are 15 residues in the CDR3.

The J gene is TRBJ2-3, the V gene TRBV6-1, with D possibly being TRBD1 (5 bases). Trimming took off 2 bases at V and 5 bases at J, with 8 bases between the two ends. Germline V gene lookup returns CDR1 MNHNS and CDR2 SASEGT. This CDR3 has 13 residues. CDR3 sequence: CASSEPGQDTQYF. CDR3 DNA sequence: TGTGCCAGCAGTGAACCTGGACAAGATACGCAGTATTTT.

Note on this clone: At one end, the junction sequence differs from germline, possibly due to a read error. The CDR3 bases are TGCGCCAGCAGCTATGACTCCCTCAATGGGCAGTTCTTC. Translated, it gives CASSYDSLNGQFF. V is TRBV5-1 and J is TRBJ2-1; no reliable D call. Germline CDR1 is SGHRS and CDR2 is YFSETQ. The CDR3 loop spans 13 amino acids.

The chain links TRBV6-1 to TRBJ1-1; 10 bases match TRBD1. From germline, CDR1 is MNHNS and CDR2 SASEGT. The trim removed 3 bases at V and 3 bases at J, leaving 4 bases unmatched. This CDR3 region has 15 residues. The CDR3 loop reads CASSEGTGVDTEAFF. Here the CDR3 DNA reads TGTGCCAGCAGTGAGGGGACAGGGGTAGACACTGAAGCTTTCTTT.

The V call is TRBV6-1, the J call TRBJ2-3; 8 bases map to TRBD1. The CDR3 spans 13 residues. In germline, CDR1 is MNHNS, CDR2 SASEGT. The J segment lost 6 bases and the V segment lost 1 base, leaving 0 bases of the junction unmatched. The CDR3, as DNA: TGTGCCAGCAGTGAAGGACAGGGGGATACGCAGTATTTT. Translating it yields CASSEGQGDTQYF.

The rearrangement links TRBV5-1 to TRBJ2-3; possible D gene TRBD2, 6 bases. The V end lost 0 bases, the J end lost 4 bases, and 12 bases lay between the germline ends. Germline CDR1 is SGHRS and CDR2 is YFSETQ. CDR3 length equals 15 residues. The chain's CDR3 is CASSLGGREADTQYF. The CDR3 DNA sequence: TGCGCCAGCAGCTTGGGAGGCAGGGAGGCAGATACGCAGTATTTT.

The chain links TRBV28 to TRBJ1-3, with a tentative D call TRBD1 (6 bases). The CDR3 has 15 residues. Trimming took off 1 base at V and 3 bases at J, with 10 bases between the two ends. Germline CDR1 is MDHEN and CDR2 is SYDVKM. CDR3 in amino acids: CASSLSGRGGNTIYF. The CDR3 bases are TGTGCCAGCAGTTTATCGGGCAGGGGTGGAAACACCATATATTTT.